The present T cell receptor beta chain was sequenced within a study of cytomegalovirus exposure and HLA in healthy donors. V lost 2 bases, J lost 4 bases, and 5 bases lay in between. The CDR3 is 11 amino acids. Germline V CDR1 and CDR2: GTSNPN, SVGIG (reference sequence). It was with 60 Vbeta and 13 Jbeta primers that the PCR ran. Sequencing used immunoSEQ multiplex PCR; TCRdb keeps in-frame clones, though not all of them. Found here are over 200,000 clones, 70% to 90% of them singletons; the top ten hold 1% to 1.5%. This clonotype was sampled from a human donor in good health. This chain joins TRBV30 and TRBJ1-2; D is ambiguous. Input material: PBMCs. CDR3 residues: CAWSSRYGYTF. The CDR3 bases are TGTGCCTGGAGTTCCCGCTATGGCTACACCTTC.